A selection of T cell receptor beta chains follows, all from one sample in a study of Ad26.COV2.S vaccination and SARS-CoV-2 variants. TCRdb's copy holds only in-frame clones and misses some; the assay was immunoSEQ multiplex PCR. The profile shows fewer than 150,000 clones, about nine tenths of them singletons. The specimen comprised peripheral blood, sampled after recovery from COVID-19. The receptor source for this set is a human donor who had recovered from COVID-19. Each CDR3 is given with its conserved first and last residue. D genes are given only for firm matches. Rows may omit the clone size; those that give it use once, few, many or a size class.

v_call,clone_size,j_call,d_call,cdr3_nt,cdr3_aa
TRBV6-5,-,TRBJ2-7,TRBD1,TGTGCCAGCCGAGGGACAGACTCCTACGAGCAGTACTTC,CASRGTDSYEQYF
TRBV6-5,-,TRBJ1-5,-,TGTGCCAGCAGTTACGCGGGGGGAGGCAATCAGCCCCAGCATTTT,CASSYAGGGNQPQHF
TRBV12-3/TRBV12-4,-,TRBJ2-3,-,TGTGCCAGCAGTTTAAGGGGAACAGATACGCAGTATTTT,CASSLRGTDTQYF
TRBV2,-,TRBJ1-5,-,TGTGCCAGCGGTAGGGGGGGCAATCAGCCCCAGCATTTT,CASGRGGNQPQHF
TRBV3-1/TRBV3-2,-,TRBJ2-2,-,TGTGCCAGCAGCCAAGATGTCCCGACGAACACCGGGGAGCTGTTTTTT,CASSQDVPTNTGELFF
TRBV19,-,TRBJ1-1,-,TGTGCCAGTAGTCCCCCGGCCCCCGAAGCTTTCTTT,CASSPPAPEAFF
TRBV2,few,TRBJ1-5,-,TGTGCCAGCAGTGATGGGGATAGCAATCAGCCCCAGCATTTT,CASSDGDSNQPQHF
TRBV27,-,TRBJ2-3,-,TGTGCCAGCAGGGGGGTCTTGACAGATACGCAGTATTTT,CASRGVLTDTQYF
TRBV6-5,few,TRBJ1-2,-,TGTGCCAGCAGGGGCCACGGGGGCTACACCTTC,CASRGHGGYTF
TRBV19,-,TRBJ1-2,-,TGTGCCGGCGACCGGGGCGGCCACGGGTATGGCTACACCTTC,CAGDRGGHGYGYTF
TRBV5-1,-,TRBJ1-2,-,TGCGCCAGCAGGTCGTCAGGGTCTTATGATGGTAACTATGGCTACACCTTC,CASRSSGSYDGNYGYTF
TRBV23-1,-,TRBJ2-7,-,TGCGCCAGCAGTCAAGGTACAGGGATGCCCAACGAGCAGTACTTC,CASSQGTGMPNEQYF
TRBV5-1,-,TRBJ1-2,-,TGCGCCAGCAGCTTGGGGGCGGTTGCCGGGCATATAGGCTACACCTTC,CASSLGAVAGHIGYTF
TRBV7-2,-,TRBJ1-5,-,TGTGCCAGCAGCTTAGATCGGGTACAGCCCCAGCATTTT,CASSLDRVQPQHF
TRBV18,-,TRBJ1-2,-,TGTGCCAGCTCACCTAGCCAGGATCATGGCTACACCTTC,CASSPSQDHGYTF
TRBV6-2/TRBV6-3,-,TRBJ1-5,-,TGTGCCAGCAGTCTTCAGGTCCTCCAGCCCCAGCATTTT,CASSLQVLQPQHF
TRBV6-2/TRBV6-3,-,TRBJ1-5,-,TGTGCCAGCAGTTGGGCGGAGGAAGGGGTCAATCAGCCCCAGCATTTT,CASSWAEEGVNQPQHF
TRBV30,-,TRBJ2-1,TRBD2,TGTGCCGTTCAATTTTTAGCGGGGGTATACAATGAGCAGTTCTTC,CAVQFLAGVYNEQFF
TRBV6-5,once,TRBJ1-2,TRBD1,TGTGCCAGCAGTAACCGGGACAGGGCCGGCTACACCTTC,CASSNRDRAGYTF
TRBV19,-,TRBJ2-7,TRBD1,TGTGCCAGTAGCGTCGCTTCGGGACAGTACTACGAGCAGTACTTC,CASSVASGQYYEQYF
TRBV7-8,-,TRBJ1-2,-,TGTGCCAGCAGCTTACTTCAGGGAGCCTACACCTTC,CASSLLQGAYTF
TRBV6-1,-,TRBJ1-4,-,TGTGCCAGCAGTGAACGGTGGGAGAGGAAACTGTTTTTT,CASSERWERKLFF
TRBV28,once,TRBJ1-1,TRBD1,TGTGCCAGCAGTTTACAGGGGGCGCCACGCGCTTTCTTT,CASSLQGAPRAFF
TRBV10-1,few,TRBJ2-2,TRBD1,TGCGCCAGCAGTGAGCCAGGGACAGGGGGGAACACCGGGGAGCTGTTTTTT,CASSEPGTGGNTGELFF
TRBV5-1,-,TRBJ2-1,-,TGCGCCAGCAGCTTGAACTGGAACGACGGTGAGCAGTTCTTC,CASSLNWNDGEQFF
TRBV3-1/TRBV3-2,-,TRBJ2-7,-,TGTGCCAGCAGCCAGGGATTCGAGCAGTACTTC,CASSQGFEQYF
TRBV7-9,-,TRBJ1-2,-,TGTGCCAGCAGCCCCCACTCGACAGCGGCTTGGGGCTACACCTTC,CASSPHSTAAWGYTF